The 10 T cell receptor beta chains in this list originate from one sample, sequenced in a study of TIL therapy for anti-PD-1-resistant metastatic lung cancer (dated by TCRdb to about 2021). The immunoSEQ v3 hsTCRB kit was used to amplify TCR beta CDR3 regions from genomic DNA through bias-controlled multiplex PCR. In its TCRdb copy, this immuneACCESS table keeps in-frame sequences only and misses some clones. Where compared with another copy, unresolved V genes explain less than half of these, and the others have no known cause. This sample has roughly 16,000 clones in its table, and about 83% of those were observed once. The ten largest clonotypes hold approximately 0.84% of the sample. The time point tag for this specimen amounts to: pre-treatment sample, taken before nivolumab and TIL therapy. This material consisted of blood, taken at baseline. Every receptor here comes from a person between 30 and 80 years old with non-small cell lung cancer.

The J gene is TRBJ2-7, the V gene TRBV5-1, with a tentative D call TRBD2 (5 bases). The CDR3 runs 14 residues. V lost 5 bases and J lost 1, with 13 bases in between. Germline values: CDR1 SGHRS, CDR2 YFSETQ. CDR3 loop: CASSIRSGSYEQYV. CDR3 bases: TGCGCCAGCAGTATACGAAGCGGTTCCTACGAGCAGTACGTC.

V usage is TRBV6-5 and J usage is TRBJ1-3; TRBD1 is a possible D gene (5 bases). Trimming removed 0 bases at V and 6 bases at J, with 15 bases between. The CDR3 spans 16 residues. CDR1 is MNHEY and CDR2 is SVGAGI in the germline V gene. The CDR3 bases are TGTGCCAGCAGTTACTCGGGACCCAAACGTCAAAACACCATATATTTT. Translating gives CASSYSGPKRQNTIYF.

This clone was picked up a small number of times. The rearrangement joins TRBV28 to TRBJ1-1; the D is unclear. V was shortened by 10 bases and J by 0 bases, with 6 bases between the two germline ends. This CDR3 is built from 11 residues. The germline V gene encodes CDR1 MDHEN and CDR2 SYDVKM. CDR3 loop: CATRMNTEAFF. The CDR3 nucleotides read TGTGCCACCCGCATGAACACTGAAGCTTTCTTT.

The rearrangement joins TRBV7-2 to TRBJ1-2; no clear D. CDR1 is SGHTA and CDR2 is FQGNSA in the germline V gene. This CDR3 is built from 13 residues. Trimming took 0 bases from V and 6 from J, leaving 8 bases between them. CDR3 sequence reads: CASSLAGPNGYTF. In DNA form, the CDR3 reads TGTGCCAGCAGCTTAGCAGGGCCCAATGGCTACACCTTC.

This chain joins TRBV29-1 and TRBJ2-1; no clear D gene. V lost 4 bases, J lost 10 bases, and 8 bases lay in between. The CDR3 contains 10 residues. Germline assignment: CDR1 SQVTM and CDR2 ANQGSEA. CDR3 residues: CSVGGPEQFF. The CDR3 bases are TGCAGCGTTGGGGGTCCAGAGCAGTTCTTC.

The sample holds one count of this clone. The chain has TRBV6-6 and TRBJ2-1, with 9 bases matching TRBD2. Germline V gene lookup returns CDR1 MNHNY and CDR2 SVGAGI (reference sequence). This CDR3 spans 16 amino acids. The J segment lost 9 bases and the V segment lost 2 bases, leaving 11 bases of the junction unmatched. CDR3 in amino acids: CASSYEGGRASGEQFF. CDR3 nucleotide sequence: TGTGCCAGCAGTTACGAGGGCGGGAGGGCCTCGGGTGAGCAGTTCTTC.

The rearrangement uses TRBV11-1 and TRBJ2-4; 9 positions match TRBD2. From germline, CDR1 is SGHAT and CDR2 FQDESV (reference sequence). Germline trimming cut 5 bases from V and 1 base from J; bases unmatched to any gene: 6. CDR3 size: 16 residues. The CDR3 region has the DNA TGTGCCAGCAGCCCGCGGGAGGGCCGGGCCAAAAACATTCAGTACTTC. Translated: CASSPREGRAKNIQYF.

This chain connects TRBV5-8 to TRBJ2-7; D may be TRBD1 (6 bases). This CDR3 is 15 amino acids long. The V gene lost 4 bases and the J gene lost 1 base, with 15 bases spanning the gap. Germline CDR1 reads SGHTS; CDR2 reads YDEGEE. CDR3 in DNA: TGTGCCAGCAGCCTCTGGACAGTGGGGTCCTACGAGCAGTACTTC. It yields the protein CASSLWTVGSYEQYF.

The chain employs TRBV28 and TRBJ2-5, with D tentatively TRBD1 or TRBD2 (5 bases each). CDR1 and CDR2 from the germline V gene are MDHEN and SYDVKM. There are 16 residues in the CDR3. The V end was cut by 2 bases, the J end by 5 bases, with 18 bases between. In nucleotides, the CDR3 is TGTGCCAGCAGTTTAAGGGTGGGACGGGCAACGGAGACCCAGTACTTC. Protein product: CASSLRVGRATETQYF.

The V call is TRBV11-2, the J call TRBJ1-2; D remains unclear. V was pared by 5 bases and J by 1 base, with 11 bases between. CDR3 length: 14 residues. The germline V gene encodes CDR1 SGHAT and CDR2 FQNNGV. The CDR3 DNA reads as TGTGCCAGCAGCCCGTTGGGAGGTAACTATGGCTACACCTTC. This sequence encodes CASSPLGGNYGYTF.